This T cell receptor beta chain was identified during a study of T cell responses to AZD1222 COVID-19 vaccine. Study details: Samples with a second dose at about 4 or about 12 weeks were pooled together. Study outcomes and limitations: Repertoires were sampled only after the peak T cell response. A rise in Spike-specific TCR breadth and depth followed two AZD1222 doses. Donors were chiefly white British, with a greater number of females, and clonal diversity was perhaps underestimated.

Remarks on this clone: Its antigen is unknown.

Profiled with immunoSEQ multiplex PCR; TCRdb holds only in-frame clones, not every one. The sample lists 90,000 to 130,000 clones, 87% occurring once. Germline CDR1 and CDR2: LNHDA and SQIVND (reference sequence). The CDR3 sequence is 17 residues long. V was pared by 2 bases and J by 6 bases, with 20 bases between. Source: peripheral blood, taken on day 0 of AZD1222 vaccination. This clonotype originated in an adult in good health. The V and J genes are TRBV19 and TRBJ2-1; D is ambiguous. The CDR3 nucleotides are TGTGCCAGTAGTATATTAGGTGGGCCCAAGGGAACCAATGAGCAGTTCTTC. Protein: CASSILGGPKGTNEQFF.